This TCR beta chain was recorded in a study of control samples from healthy donors and cancer patients (TCRdb year 2020). The junction shows trimming of 6 bases on V and 0 bases on J, plus 18 bases between the germline ends. Reading the germline V gene gives CDR1 SGHRS and CDR2 YFSETQ. The CDR3 goes from the cysteine to the phenylalanine over 16 residues. Only the CDR3 portion is preserved as DNA: 48 bases, with reading frame beginning at the first base. With respect to this clone: This clone's antigen is unknown. Per-nucleotide qualities are absent, and no much larger clonotype sits a single base away.

The library was built by means of the immunoSEQ multiplex PCR assay. TCRdb took this table from immuneACCESS and kept in-frame rearrangements with V and J called. Such tables lack part of the clones; where checked against another copy, unresolved V genes explain under half of the gap, and the rest is unexplained. Counted in this sample were about 100,000 clones; almost 85% of them appeared once. The leading ten clones occupy approximately 6.7% of the sample. The material sequenced was blood. The chain couples TRBV5-1 to TRBJ1-1; a tentative D match to TRBD1 spans 6 bases. The receptor comes from a man between 18 and 35 years old in good health. The CDR3 region: CASTRTERSMNTEAFF. The DNA sequence is TGCGCCAGCACCCGGACAGAAAGGTCCATGAACACTGAAGCTTTCTTT.